Listed below are T cell receptor beta chains from one sample, sequenced in a study of cytomegalovirus exposure and HLA in healthy donors. Libraries were prepared by immunoSEQ multiplex PCR; TCRdb keeps only in-frame clonotypes and omits some of them. The sample records 200,000 to 250,000 clones, approximately 82% being singletons. Material for sequencing was PBMCs. These receptors were taken from a middle-aged woman in good health and CMV-seronegative. CDR3s include the opening cysteine and the closing phenylalanine or tryptophan.

j_call	v_call	cdr3_aa
TRBJ2-3	TRBV5-4	CASSLGSPGQGFADTQYF
TRBJ2-5	TRBV7-2	CASSLQQGSETQYF
TRBJ1-1	TRBV6-5	CATRTGNRNTEAFF
TRBJ2-2	TRBV2	CASADRRNTGELFF
TRBJ2-2	TRBV12-5	CASGLGNVWGTSGAGGTGELFF
TRBJ1-6	TRBV5-1	CASSWDSNPTSPLHF
TRBJ1-3	TRBV18	CASSFATGSGNTIYF
TRBJ1-2	TRBV2	CASSGGGANGYTF
TRBJ2-2	TRBV7-8	CASKTGDPQTGELFF
TRBJ2-1	TRBV6-5	CASSPGGGVNEQFF
TRBJ2-2	TRBV5-6	CASSFYRGLGTGELFF
TRBJ2-7	TRBV6-5	CASSYSWQGREQYF
TRBJ2-5	TRBV6-5	CASSYYAGRETQYF
TRBJ2-5	TRBV6-1	CASTGTGSYQETQYF
TRBJ1-2	TRBV7-9	CASSSSGGGYTF
TRBJ1-2	TRBV25-1	CASSESGFAGGYTF
TRBJ2-3	TRBV19	CASSILEADTQYF
TRBJ2-1	TRBV14	CASSPWAGPPRQFF
TRBJ1-2	TRBV7-9	CASSFPGQSYGYTF
TRBJ2-5	TRBV30	CAWRGSGGRETQYF
TRBJ1-2	TRBV30	CAWRLQGLRNGYTF
TRBJ1-2	TRBV30	CAWSRLDRGSYTF
TRBJ2-7	TRBV27	CASSLWGTGDEQYF
TRBJ2-1	TRBV5-6	CASRTGRGRANEQFF
TRBJ1-2	TRBV6-1	CASSEHRSGGYTF
TRBJ2-7	TRBV11-2	CASSLPTSGVGVSYEQYF
TRBJ1-4	TRBV5-1	CASGHFGSATNEKLFF
TRBJ1-4	TRBV15	CATSGKPGQGFSTNEKLFF
TRBJ1-2	TRBV28	CALGTGMHGYTF